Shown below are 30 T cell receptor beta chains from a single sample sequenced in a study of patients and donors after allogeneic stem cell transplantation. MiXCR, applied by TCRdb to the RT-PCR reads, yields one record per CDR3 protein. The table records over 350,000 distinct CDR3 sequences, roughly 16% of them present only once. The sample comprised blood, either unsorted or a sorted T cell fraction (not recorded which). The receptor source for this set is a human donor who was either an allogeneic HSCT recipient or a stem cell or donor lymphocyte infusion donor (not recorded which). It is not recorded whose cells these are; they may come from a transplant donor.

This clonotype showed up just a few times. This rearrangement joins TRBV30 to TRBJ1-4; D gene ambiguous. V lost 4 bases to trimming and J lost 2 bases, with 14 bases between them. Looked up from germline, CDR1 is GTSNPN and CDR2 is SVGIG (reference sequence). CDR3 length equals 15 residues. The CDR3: CAWTPIGLTNEKLFF. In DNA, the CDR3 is TGTGCCTGGACCCCCATCGGGCTGACTAATGAAAAACTGTTTTTT.

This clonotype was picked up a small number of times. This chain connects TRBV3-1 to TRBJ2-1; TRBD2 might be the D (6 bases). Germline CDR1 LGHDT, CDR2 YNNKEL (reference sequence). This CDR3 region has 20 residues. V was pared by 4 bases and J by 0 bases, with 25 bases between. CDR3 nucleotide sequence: TGTGCCAGCAGCCCATCCCCGGGACTCCTGCGAGTGAGCTCCTACAATGAGCAGTTCTTC. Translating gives CASSPSPGLLRVSSYNEQFF.

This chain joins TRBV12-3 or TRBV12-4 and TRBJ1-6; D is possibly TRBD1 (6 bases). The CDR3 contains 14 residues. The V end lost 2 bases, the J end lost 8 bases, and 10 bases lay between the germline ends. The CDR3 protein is CASSLPGVDSPLHF. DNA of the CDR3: TGTGCCAGCAGTTTACCAGGGGTAGATTCACCCCTCCACTTT.

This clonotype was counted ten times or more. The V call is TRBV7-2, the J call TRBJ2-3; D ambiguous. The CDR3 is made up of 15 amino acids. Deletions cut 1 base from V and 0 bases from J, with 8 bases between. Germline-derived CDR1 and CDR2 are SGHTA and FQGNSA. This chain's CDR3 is CASSLVAPSTDTQYF. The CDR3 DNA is TGTGCCAGCAGCTTAGTAGCACCGAGCACAGATACGCAGTATTTT. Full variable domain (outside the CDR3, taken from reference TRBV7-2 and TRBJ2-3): GAGVSQSPSNKVTEKGKDVELRCDPISGHTALYWYRQSLGQGLEFLIYFQGNSAPDKSGLPSDRFSAERTGGSVSTLTIQRTQQEDSAVYLCASSLVAPSTDTQYFGPGTRLTVL.

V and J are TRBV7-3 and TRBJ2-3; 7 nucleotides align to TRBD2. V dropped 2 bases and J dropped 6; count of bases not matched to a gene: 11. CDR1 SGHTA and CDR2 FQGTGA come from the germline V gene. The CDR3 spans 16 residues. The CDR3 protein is CASSLPPLGEGDTQYF. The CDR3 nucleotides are TGTGCCAGCAGCTTACCCCCTTTAGGGGAGGGGGATACGCAGTATTTT.

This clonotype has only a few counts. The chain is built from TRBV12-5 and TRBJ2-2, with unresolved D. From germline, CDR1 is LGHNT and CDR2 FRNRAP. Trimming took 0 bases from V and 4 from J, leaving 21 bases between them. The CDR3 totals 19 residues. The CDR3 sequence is CASGLVLLPVPPSTGELFF. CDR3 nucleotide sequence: TGTGCTAGTGGTTTGGTTTTGTTGCCGGTACCGCCGAGCACCGGGGAGCTGTTTTTT.

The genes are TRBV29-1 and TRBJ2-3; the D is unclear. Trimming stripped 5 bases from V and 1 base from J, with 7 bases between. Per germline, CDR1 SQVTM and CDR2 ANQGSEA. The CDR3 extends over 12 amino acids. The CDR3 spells CSVTLGTDTQYF. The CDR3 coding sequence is TGCAGCGTTACGTTAGGCACAGATACGCAGTATTTT.

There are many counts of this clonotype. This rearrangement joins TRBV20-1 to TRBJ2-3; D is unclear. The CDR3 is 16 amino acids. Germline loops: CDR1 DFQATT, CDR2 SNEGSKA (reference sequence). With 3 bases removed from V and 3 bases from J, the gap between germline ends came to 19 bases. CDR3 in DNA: TGCAGTGCTAGCGTCCCCACCCCTCGTACTACAGATACGCAGTATTTT. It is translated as CSASVPTPRTTDTQYF.

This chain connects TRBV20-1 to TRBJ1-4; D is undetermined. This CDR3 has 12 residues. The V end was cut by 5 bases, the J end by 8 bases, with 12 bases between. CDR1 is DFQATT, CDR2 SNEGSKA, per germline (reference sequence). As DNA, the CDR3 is TGCAGTGCTCCGCGGGAGGAGGAAAAACTGTTTTTT. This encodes CSAPREEEKLFF.

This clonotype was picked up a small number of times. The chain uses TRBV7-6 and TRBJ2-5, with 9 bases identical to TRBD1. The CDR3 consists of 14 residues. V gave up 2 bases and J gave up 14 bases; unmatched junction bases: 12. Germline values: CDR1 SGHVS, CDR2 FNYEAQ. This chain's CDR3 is CASSLQTNRGLGYF. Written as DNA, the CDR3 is TGTGCCAGCAGCTTACAAACAAACAGGGGGCTAGGATACTTC.

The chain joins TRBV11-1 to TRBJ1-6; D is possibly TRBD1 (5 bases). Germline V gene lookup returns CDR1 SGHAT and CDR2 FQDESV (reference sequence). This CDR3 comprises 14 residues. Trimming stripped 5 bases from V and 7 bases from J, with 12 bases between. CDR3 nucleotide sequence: TGTGCCAGCAGCCCCCGACAGACCAATTCACCCCTCCACTTT. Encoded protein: CASSPRQTNSPLHF.

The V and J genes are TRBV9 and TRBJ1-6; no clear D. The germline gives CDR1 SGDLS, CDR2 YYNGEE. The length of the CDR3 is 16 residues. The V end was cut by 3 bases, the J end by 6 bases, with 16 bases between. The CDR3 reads CASSARLGSGNSPLHF. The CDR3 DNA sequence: TGTGCCAGCAGCGCCCGATTGGGCAGCGGTAATTCACCCCTCCACTTT. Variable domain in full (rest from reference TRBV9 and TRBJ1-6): DSGVTQTPKHLITATGQRVTLRCSPRSGDLSVYWYQQSLDQGLQFLIQYYNGEERAKGNILERFSAQQFPDLHSELNLSSLELGDSALYFCASSARLGSGNSPLHFGNGTRLTVT.

CDR3 amino acids: CASSPRQDGSYEQYF. The CDR3 DNA reads TGCGCCAGCAGCCCTCGACAGGATGGTTCCTACGAGCAGTACTTC. This chain links TRBV5-1 with TRBJ2-7; TRBD1 might be the D (6 bases). V lost 4 bases, J lost 1 base, and 15 bases lay in between. The CDR3 length is 15 residues. The germline V gene encodes CDR1 SGHRS and CDR2 YFSETQ.

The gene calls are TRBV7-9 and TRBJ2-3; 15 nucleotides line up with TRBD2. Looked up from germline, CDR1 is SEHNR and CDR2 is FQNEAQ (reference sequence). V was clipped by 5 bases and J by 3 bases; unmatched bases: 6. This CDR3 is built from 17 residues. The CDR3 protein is CASSPRTSGGATDTQYF. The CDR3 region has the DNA TGTGCCAGCAGCCCCCGGACTAGCGGGGGGGCGACAGATACGCAGTATTTT.

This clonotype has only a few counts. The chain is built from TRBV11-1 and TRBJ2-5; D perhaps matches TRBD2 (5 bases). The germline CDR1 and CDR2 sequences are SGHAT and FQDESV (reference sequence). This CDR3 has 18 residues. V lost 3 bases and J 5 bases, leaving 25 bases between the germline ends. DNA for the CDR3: TGTGCCAGCAGCTTTAATACGGACGGGCCCGGGGATTGGGAGACCCAGTACTTC. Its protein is CASSFNTDGPGDWETQYF.

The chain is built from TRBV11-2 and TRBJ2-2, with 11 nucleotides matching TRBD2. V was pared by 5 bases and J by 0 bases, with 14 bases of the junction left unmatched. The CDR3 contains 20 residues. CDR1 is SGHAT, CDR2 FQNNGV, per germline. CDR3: CASSVDRGRTSGSNTGELFF. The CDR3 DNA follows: TGTGCCAGCAGCGTGGACAGGGGAAGGACTAGCGGGTCGAACACCGGGGAGCTGTTTTTT.

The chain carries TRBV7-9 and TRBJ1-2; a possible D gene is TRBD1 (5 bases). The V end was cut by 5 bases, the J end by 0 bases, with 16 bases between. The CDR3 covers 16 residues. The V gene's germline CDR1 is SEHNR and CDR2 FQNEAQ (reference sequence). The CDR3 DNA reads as TGTGCCAGCAGCCCGGGGGTTAGTACCTCTAACTATGGCTACACCTTC. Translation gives CASSPGVSTSNYGYTF.

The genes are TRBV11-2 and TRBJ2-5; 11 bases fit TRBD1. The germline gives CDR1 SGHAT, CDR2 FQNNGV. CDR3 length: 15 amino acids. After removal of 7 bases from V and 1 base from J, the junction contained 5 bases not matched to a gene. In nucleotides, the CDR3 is TGTGCCAGCAACCTCGGACAGGGGGCCCAAGAGACCCAGTACTTC. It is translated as CASNLGQGAQETQYF.

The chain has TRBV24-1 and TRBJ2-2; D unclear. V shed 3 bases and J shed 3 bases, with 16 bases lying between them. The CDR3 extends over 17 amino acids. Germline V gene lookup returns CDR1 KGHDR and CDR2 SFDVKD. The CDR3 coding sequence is TGTGCCACCAGTGATCCCATTAATACTGGGGACACCGGGGAGCTGTTTTTT. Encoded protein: CATSDPINTGDTGELFF.

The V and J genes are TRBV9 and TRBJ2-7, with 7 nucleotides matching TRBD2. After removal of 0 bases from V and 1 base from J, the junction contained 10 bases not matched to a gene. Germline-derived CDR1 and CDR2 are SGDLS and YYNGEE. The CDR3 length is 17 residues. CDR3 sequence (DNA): TGTGCCAGCAGCGTAGATCCCCCTAGCGGCATTTCCTACGAGCAGTACTTC. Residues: CASSVDPPSGISYEQYF. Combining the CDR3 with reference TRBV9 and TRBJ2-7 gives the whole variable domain DSGVTQTPKHLITATGQRVTLRCSPRSGDLSVYWYQQSLDQGLQFLIQYYNGEERAKGNILERFSAQQFPDLHSELNLSSLELGDSALYFCASSVDPPSGISYEQYFGPGTRLTVT.

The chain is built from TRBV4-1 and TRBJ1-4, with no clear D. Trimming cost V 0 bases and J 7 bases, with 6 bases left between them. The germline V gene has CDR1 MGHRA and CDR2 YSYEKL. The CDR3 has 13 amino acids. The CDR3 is CASSQDRAEKLFF. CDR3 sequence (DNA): TGCGCCAGCAGCCAAGATAGGGCTGAAAAACTGTTTTTT.

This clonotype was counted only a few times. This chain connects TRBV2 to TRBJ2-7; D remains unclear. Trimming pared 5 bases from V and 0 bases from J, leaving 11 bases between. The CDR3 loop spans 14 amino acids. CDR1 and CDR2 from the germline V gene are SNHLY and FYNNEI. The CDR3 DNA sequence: TGTGCCAGCAGTCCCTCCTATAGCTCCTACGAGCAGTACTTC. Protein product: CASSPSYSSYEQYF.

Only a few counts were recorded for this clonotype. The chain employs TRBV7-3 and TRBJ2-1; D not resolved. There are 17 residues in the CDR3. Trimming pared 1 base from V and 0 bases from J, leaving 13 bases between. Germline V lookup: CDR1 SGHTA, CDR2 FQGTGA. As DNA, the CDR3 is TGTGCCAGCAGCTTAAAAGGGCGGCTGAGCTCCTACAATGAGCAGTTCTTC. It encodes CASSLKGRLSSYNEQFF.

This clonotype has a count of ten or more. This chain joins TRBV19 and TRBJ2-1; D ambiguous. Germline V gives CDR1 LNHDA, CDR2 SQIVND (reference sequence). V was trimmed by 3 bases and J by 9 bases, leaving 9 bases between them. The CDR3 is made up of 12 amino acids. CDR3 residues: CASSMGFVEQFF. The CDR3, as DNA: TGTGCCAGTAGTATGGGGTTTGTTGAGCAGTTCTTC.

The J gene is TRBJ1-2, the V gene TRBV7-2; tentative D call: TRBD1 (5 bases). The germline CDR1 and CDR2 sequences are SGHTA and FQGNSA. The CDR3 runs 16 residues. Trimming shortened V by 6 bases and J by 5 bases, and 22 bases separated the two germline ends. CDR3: CASSSRPGRGFYGYTF. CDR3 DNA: TGTGCCAGCAGTAGTAGACCGGGACGCGGGTTTTATGGCTACACCTTC.

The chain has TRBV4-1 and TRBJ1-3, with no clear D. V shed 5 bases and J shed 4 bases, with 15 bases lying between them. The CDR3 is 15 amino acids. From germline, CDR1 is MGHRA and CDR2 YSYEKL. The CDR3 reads CASSIGRSVGNTIYF. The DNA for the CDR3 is TGCGCCAGCAGCATCGGACGGAGTGTCGGAAACACCATATATTTT.

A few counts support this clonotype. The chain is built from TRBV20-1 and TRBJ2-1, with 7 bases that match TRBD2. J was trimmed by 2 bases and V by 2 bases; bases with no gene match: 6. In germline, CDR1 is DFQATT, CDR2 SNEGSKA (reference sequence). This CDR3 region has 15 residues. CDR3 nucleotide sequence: TGCAGTGCTAGAAGAGCCGGGAGGCCCTACAATGAGCAGTTCTTC. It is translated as CSARRAGRPYNEQFF.

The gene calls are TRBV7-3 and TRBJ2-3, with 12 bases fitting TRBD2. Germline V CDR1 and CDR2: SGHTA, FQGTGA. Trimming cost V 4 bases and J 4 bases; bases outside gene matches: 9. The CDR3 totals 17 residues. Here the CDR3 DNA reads TGTGCCAGCAGCTCACCCCGGACTAGCGGGATGGCAGATACGCAGTATTTT. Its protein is CASSSPRTSGMADTQYF.

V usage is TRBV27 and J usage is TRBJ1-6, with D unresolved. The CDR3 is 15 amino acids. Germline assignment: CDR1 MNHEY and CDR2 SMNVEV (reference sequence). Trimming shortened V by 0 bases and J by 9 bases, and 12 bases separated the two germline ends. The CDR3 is CASSLSGGYSSPLHF. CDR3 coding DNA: TGTGCCAGCAGTTTATCAGGCGGGTACAGTTCACCCCTCCACTTT.

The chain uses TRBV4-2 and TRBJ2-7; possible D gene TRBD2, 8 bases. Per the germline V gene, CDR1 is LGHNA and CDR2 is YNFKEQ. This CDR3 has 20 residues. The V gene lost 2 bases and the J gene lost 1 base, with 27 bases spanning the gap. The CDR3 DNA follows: TGTGCCAGCAGCCAAAGGGCCCCGGGACAGTACGGGGGGGTTTCCTACGAGCAGTACTTC. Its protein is CASSQRAPGQYGGVSYEQYF.